This entry describes one TCR beta chain. The sample comes from a study of CD8 T cells in Susac syndrome. The CDR3 is made up of 13 amino acids. Trimming removed 3 bases from V and 10 bases from J, with 10 bases in between. Germline CDR1 reads LGHDT; CDR2 reads YNNKEL (reference sequence). With random hexamers, roughly 0.45 to 1 ug RNA was reverse transcribed. In TCRdb, the immunoSEQ multiplex PCR reads were re-called with MiXCR into one record per CDR3 protein. The sample records about 76,000 distinct CDR3 sequences, under 95% being singletons. The sequencing input was CD8+ T cells from PBMCs. The sequence was collected from a human donor with Susac syndrome. This chain connects TRBV3-1 to TRBJ1-6; unclear D gene. CDR3 DNA: TGTGCCAGCAGCCAGCAGTCTCGATCACCCCTCCACTTT. Its protein product is CASSQQSRSPLHF. Supplemented by reference TRBV3-1 and TRBJ1-6, the full variable domain reads DTAVSQTPKYLVTQMGNDKSIKCEQNLGHDTMYWYKQDSKKFLKIMFSYNNKELIINETVPNRFSPKSPDKAHLNLHINSLELGDSAVYFCASSQQSRSPLHFGNGTRLTVT.